The rows below give T cell receptor beta chains drawn from one sample of a study of blood T cell repertoires in COVID-19. The protocol was immunoSEQ multiplex PCR, while the TCRdb copy is restricted to in-frame clones and leaves out a portion. The sample consists of around 64,000 clones, around 79% of them appearing once. What was sequenced was peripheral blood. These TCRs come from a man in his 60s with acute or convalescent COVID-19. Each CDR3 is given with its conserved first and last residue. A D gene is named only where the DNA matches it firmly. Expanded clones get a size class; other rows say once, few or many, or leave the size out.

j_gene: TRBJ1-5
d_gene: .
abundance: .
v_gene: TRBV6-6
CDR3nt: TGTGCCAGCACCAGTAGCAATCAGCCCCAGCATTTT
CDR3aa: CASTSSNQPQHF

j_gene: TRBJ1-4
d_gene: TRBD1
abundance: .
v_gene: TRBV28
CDR3nt: TGTGCCAGCATAGAAGGAGGACAGGGCTATGAAAAACTGTTTTTT
CDR3aa: CASIEGGQGYEKLFF

j_gene: TRBJ1-1
d_gene: .
abundance: few
v_gene: TRBV28
CDR3nt: TGTGCCAGCAGTTTATTGGAGTTAGCTTTCTTT
CDR3aa: CASSLLELAFF

j_gene: TRBJ2-7
d_gene: TRBD2
abundance: .
v_gene: TRBV28
CDR3nt: TGTGCCATCTCGGGGGGCTACGAGCAGTACTTC
CDR3aa: CAISGGYEQYF

j_gene: TRBJ2-7
d_gene: TRBD2
abundance: .
v_gene: TRBV29-1
CDR3nt: TGCAGCGTTGTTCTCTTAGGGGAGGGGTACGAGCAGTACTTC
CDR3aa: CSVVLLGEGYEQYF

j_gene: TRBJ2-1
d_gene: TRBD2
abundance: once
v_gene: TRBV7-6
CDR3nt: TGTGCCAGCAGCCTGGGGCCTCTAGCGGGGTCCTACAATGAGCAGTTCTTC
CDR3aa: CASSLGPLAGSYNEQFF

j_gene: TRBJ1-5
d_gene: TRBD1
abundance: .
v_gene: TRBV19
CDR3nt: TGTGCCAGTAGTCCAACAGGGGCCGGCAATCAGCCCCAGCATTTT
CDR3aa: CASSPTGAGNQPQHF

j_gene: TRBJ2-5
d_gene: TRBD2
abundance: .
v_gene: TRBV2
CDR3nt: TGTGCCAGCAGAAGGACTAGCGGGAGAAATATGGGAGAGACCCAGTACTTC
CDR3aa: CASRRTSGRNMGETQYF

j_gene: TRBJ2-2
d_gene: TRBD2
abundance: .
v_gene: TRBV9
CDR3nt: TGTGCCAGCAGCACCCCCAATGGGGGGGTAACCGGGGAGCTGTTTTTT
CDR3aa: CASSTPNGGVTGELFF

j_gene: TRBJ2-6
d_gene: .
abundance: .
v_gene: TRBV4-1
CDR3nt: TGCGCCAGCAGCCAAGGTTTTCCGCAGGGCCTCTCTGGGGCCAACGTCCTGACTTTC
CDR3aa: CASSQGFPQGLSGANVLTF

j_gene: TRBJ2-1
d_gene: TRBD1
abundance: .
v_gene: TRBV11-2
CDR3nt: TGTGCCAGCAGCTTAGAGGACAGGGGTGAGCAGTTCTTC
CDR3aa: CASSLEDRGEQFF

j_gene: TRBJ1-2
d_gene: TRBD1
abundance: .
v_gene: TRBV28
CDR3nt: TGTGCCACAGGGGGCGACTATGGCTACACCTTC
CDR3aa: CATGGDYGYTF

j_gene: TRBJ1-1
d_gene: TRBD1
abundance: .
v_gene: TRBV27
CDR3nt: TGTGCCAGCAGTTTATCTCAATACAGGGGATACACTGAAGCTTTCTTT
CDR3aa: CASSLSQYRGYTEAFF

j_gene: TRBJ2-1
d_gene: .
abundance: .
v_gene: TRBV6-6
CDR3nt: TGTGCCAGCAGTTACGGGGAGCTTAATGAGCAGTTCTTC
CDR3aa: CASSYGELNEQFF

j_gene: TRBJ2-3
d_gene: .
abundance: .
v_gene: TRBV7-8
CDR3nt: TGTGCCAGCAGCTCCAAAGCGTCATTCACAGATACGCAGTATTTT
CDR3aa: CASSSKASFTDTQYF

j_gene: TRBJ2-7
d_gene: TRBD1
abundance: .
v_gene: TRBV5-1
CDR3nt: TGCGCCAGCAGCTTGACGCCGGGACAGTCTTACGAGCAGTACTTC
CDR3aa: CASSLTPGQSYEQYF

j_gene: TRBJ2-5
d_gene: .
abundance: .
v_gene: TRBV5-1
CDR3nt: TGCGCCAGCAGCTTTCGGGGGAGCGAGACCCAGTACTTC
CDR3aa: CASSFRGSETQYF

j_gene: TRBJ1-5
d_gene: .
abundance: .
v_gene: TRBV6-5
CDR3nt: TGTGCCAGCAGTCAACAGACAAATAATCAGCCCCAGCATTTT
CDR3aa: CASSQQTNNQPQHF

j_gene: TRBJ2-3
d_gene: TRBD2
abundance: .
v_gene: TRBV28
CDR3nt: TGTGCCAGCAGTTTAGGGGTTACCCGGCTAGCGGGAGACCCAGATACGCAGTATTTT
CDR3aa: CASSLGVTRLAGDPDTQYF

j_gene: TRBJ2-5
d_gene: TRBD2
abundance: .
v_gene: TRBV4-2
CDR3nt: TGTGCCAGCAGCCAAGGGCTCGGGGGGGAGACCCAGTACTTC
CDR3aa: CASSQGLGGETQYF